This T cell receptor (beta chain) was retrieved from a study of OX40 agonist ivuxolimab in advanced cancers. The data were produced by immunoSEQ multiplex PCR, yet TCRdb's version contains in-frame clones alone and is incomplete. This table holds some 95,000 clones, about 91% found once. The CDR3 is 17 residues long. Trimming at V came to 3 bases and at J to 2 bases, leaving 11 bases not matched to a gene. CDR1 and CDR2 (germline): WNHNN, SYGVQD (reference sequence). J is TRBJ2-5 and V is TRBV10-1; 8 nucleotides line up with TRBD2. This sequence originates from an adult with an advanced solid tumor such as melanoma, head and neck, liver or kidney cancer. The sequencing here drew on CD4+ or CD8+ T cells sorted from blood, taken in a trial of the OX40 agonist ivuxolimab. CDR3 DNA: TGCGCCAGCAGTGACGATACCTTAGCGGGGAGGCAAGAGACCCAGTACTTC. As protein: CASSDDTLAGRQETQYF.